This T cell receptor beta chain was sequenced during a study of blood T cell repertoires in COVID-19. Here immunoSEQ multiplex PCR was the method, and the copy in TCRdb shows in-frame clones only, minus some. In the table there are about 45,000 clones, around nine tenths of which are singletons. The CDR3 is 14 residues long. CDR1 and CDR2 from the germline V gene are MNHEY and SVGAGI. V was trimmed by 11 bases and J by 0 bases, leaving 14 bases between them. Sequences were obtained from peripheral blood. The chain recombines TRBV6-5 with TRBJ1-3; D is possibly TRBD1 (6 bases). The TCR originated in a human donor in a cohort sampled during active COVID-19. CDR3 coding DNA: TGTGCCTGTGGACAGTTCTACTCTGGAAACACCATATATTTT. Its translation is CACGQFYSGNTIYF.